This T cell receptor beta chain was found in a study of T cell changes during pregnancy in multiple sclerosis. Only in-frame clones appear in the TCRdb table, and some are missing; sequencing was by immunoSEQ multiplex PCR. The profile shows some 18,000 clones, about nine tenths of them singletons. Sequenced here: CD8+ T cells from peripheral blood mononuclear cells, sampled in the third trimester of pregnancy. The clonotype comes from a female donor in good health, enrolled as a control in a pregnancy study.

DNA of the CDR3: TGTGCCTGGAACCAGGGATCCGATGGCTACACCTTC. Translation: CAWNQGSDGYTF. The chain uses TRBV30 and TRBJ1-2; D perhaps matches TRBD1 (5 bases). Germline CDR1 and CDR2: GTSNPN and SVGIG (reference sequence). V was shortened by 4 bases and J by 6 bases, with 12 bases between the two germline ends. The CDR3 runs to 12 residues.